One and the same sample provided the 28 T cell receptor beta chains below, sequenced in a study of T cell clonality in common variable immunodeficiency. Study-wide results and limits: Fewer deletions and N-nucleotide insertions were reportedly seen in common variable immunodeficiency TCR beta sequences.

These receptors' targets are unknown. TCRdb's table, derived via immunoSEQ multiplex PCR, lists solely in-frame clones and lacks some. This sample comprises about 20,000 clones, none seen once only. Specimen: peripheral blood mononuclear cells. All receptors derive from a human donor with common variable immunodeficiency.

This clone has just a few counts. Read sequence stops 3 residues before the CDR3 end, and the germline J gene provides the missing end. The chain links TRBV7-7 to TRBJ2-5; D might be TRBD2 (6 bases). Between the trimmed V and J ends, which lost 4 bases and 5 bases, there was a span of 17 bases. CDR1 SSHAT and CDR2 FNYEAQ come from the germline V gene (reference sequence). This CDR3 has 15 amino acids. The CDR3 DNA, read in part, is TGTGCCAGCAGCTCCCAGGGAGGAGGAGGGGAGACC. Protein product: CASSSQGGGGET. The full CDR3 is CASSSQGGGGETQYF. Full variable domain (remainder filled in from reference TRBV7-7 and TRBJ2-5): GAGVSQSPRYKVTKRGQDVTLRCDPISSHATLYWYQQALGQGPEFLTYFNYEAQPDKSGLPSDRFSAERPEGSISTLTIQRTEQRDSAMYRCASSSQGGGGETQYFGPGTRLLVL.

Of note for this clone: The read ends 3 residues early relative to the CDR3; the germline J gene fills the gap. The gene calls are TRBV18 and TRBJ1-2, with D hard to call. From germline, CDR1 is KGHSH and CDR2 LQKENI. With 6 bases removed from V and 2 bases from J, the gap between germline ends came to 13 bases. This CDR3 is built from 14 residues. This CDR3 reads CASSPGDFNYGYTF. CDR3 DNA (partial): TGTGCCAGCTCCCCAGGAGACTTCAACTATGGC. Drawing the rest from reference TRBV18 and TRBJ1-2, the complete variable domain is NAGVMQNPRHLVRRRGQEARLRCSPMKGHSHVYWYRQLPEEGLKFMVYLQKENIIDESGMPKERFSAEFPKEGPSILRIQQVVRGDSAAYFCASSPGDFNYGYTFGSGTRLTVV.

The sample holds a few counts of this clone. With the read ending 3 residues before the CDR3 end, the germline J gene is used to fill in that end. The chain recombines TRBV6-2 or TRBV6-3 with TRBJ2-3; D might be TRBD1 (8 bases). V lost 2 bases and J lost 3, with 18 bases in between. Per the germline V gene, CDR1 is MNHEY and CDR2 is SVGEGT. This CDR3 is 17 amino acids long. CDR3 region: CASSYPRGRAGTDTQYF. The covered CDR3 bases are TGTGCCAGCAGTTACCCCAGGGGGCGAGCGGGGACAGATACG.

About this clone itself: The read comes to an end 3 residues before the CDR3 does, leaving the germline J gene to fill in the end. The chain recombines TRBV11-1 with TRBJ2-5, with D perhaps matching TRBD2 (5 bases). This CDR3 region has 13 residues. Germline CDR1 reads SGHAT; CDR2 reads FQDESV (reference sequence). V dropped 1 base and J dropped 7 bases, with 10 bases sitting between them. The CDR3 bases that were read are TGTGCCAGCAGCTTAGTTGTCCGGGGGACC. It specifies CASSLVVRGT. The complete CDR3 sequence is CASSLVVRGTQYF.

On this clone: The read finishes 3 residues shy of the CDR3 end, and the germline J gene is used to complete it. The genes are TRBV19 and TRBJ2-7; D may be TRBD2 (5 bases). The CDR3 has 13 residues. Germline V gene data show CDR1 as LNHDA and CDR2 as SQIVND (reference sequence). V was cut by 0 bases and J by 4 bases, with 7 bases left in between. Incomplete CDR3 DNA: TGTGCCAGTAGTATAGATTCGGGGTACGAG. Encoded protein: CASSIDSGYE. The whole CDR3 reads CASSIDSGYEQYF.

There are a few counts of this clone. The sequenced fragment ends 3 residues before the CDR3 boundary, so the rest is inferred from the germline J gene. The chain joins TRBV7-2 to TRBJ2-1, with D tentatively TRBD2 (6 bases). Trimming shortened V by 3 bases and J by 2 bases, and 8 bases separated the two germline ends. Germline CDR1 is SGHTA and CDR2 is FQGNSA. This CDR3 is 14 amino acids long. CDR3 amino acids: CASSLGLTYNEQFF. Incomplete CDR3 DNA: TGTGCCAGCAGCTTGGGACTCACCTACAATGAG.

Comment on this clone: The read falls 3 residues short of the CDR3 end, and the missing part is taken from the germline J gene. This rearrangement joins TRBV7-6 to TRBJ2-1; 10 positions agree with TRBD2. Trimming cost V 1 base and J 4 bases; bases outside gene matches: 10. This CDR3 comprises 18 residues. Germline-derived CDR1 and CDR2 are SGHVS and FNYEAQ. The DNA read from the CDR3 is TGTGCCAGCAGCTTAGTTGCTAGCGGGAGCGGAAATTACAATGAG. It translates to CASSLVASGSGNYNE. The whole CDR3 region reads CASSLVASGSGNYNEQFF.

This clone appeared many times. This chain's CDR3 is CSVGQANTEAFF. The sequenced CDR3 bases are TGCAGCGTTGGACAGGCAAACACTGAA. V and J are TRBV29-1 and TRBJ1-1, with a tentative D call TRBD1 (6 bases). The read gets to within 3 residues of the CDR3 end, and the germline J gene fills in the rest. This CDR3 region has 12 residues. Per germline, CDR1 SQVTM and CDR2 ANQGSEA. V was clipped by 4 bases and J by 2 bases, with 8 bases between them. Using reference TRBV29-1 and TRBJ1-1 for the parts outside the CDR3, the full variable domain is SAVISQKPSRDICQRGTSLTIQCQVDSQVTMMFWYRQQPGQSLTLIATANQGSEATYESGFVIDKFPISRPNLTFSTLTVSNMSPEDSSIYLCSVGQANTEAFFGQGTRLTVV.

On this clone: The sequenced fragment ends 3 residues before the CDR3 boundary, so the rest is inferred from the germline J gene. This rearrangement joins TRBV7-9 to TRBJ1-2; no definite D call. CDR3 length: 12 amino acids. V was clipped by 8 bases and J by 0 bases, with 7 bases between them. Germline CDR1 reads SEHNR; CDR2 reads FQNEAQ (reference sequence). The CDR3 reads CASSRANYGYTF. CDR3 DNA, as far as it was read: TGTGCCAGCTCAAGGGCTAACTATGGC.

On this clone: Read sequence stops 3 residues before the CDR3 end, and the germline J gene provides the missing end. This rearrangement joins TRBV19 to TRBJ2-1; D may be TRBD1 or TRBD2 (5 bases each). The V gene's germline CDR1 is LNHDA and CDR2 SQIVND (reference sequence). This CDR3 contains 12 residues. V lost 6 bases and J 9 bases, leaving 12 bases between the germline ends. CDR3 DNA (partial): TGTGCCAGTAGCATAACAGGAGGTGAG. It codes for CASSITGGE. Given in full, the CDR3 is CASSITGGEQFF.

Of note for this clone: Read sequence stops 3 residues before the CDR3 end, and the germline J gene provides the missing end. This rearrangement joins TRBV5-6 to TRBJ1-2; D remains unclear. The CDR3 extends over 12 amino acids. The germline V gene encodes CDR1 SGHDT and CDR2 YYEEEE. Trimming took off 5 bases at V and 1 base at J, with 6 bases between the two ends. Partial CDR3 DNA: TGTGCCAGCAGTTTCGGTAACTATGGC. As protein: CASSFGNYG. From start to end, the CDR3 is CASSFGNYGYTF.

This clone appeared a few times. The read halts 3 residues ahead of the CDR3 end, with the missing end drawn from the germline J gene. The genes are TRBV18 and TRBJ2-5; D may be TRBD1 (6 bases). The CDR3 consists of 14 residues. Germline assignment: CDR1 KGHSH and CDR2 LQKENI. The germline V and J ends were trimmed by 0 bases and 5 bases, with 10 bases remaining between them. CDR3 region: CASSPPPQGETQYF. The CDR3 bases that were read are TGTGCCAGCTCACCACCCCCTCAGGGGGAGACC.

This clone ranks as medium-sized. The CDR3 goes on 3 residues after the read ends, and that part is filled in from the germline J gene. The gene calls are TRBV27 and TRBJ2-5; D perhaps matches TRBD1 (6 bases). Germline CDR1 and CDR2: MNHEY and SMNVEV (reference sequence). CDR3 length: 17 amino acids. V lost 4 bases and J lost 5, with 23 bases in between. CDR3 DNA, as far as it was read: TGTGCCAGCAGTTCAGTCGGGCGGGCCCCTGGGGGCGAGACC. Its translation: CASSSVGRAPGGET. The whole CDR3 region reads CASSSVGRAPGGETQYF.

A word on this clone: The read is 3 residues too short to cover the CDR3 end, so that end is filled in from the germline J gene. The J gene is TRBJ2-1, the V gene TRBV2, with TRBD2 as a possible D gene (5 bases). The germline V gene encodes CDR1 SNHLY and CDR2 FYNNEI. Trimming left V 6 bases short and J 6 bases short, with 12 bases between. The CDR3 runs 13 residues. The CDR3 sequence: CASREDSRNEQFF. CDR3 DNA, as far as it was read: TGTGCCAGCAGAGAGGACTCCCGCAATGAG.

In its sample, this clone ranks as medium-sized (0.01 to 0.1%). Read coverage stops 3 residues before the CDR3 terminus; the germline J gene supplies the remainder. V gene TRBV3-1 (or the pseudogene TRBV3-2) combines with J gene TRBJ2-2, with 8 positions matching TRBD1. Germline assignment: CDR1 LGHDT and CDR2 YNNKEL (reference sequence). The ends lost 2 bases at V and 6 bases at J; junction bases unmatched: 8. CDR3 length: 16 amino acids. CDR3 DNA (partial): TGTGCCAGCAGCCAATCGTGGACAGGGAAGTCCGGGGAG. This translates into CASSQSWTGKSGE. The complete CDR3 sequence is CASSQSWTGKSGELFF.

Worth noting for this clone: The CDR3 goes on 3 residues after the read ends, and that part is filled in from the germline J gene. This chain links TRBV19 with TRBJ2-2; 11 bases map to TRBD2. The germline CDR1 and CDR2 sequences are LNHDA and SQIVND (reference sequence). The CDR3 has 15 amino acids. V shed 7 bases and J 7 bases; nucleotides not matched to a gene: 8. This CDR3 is CASTSGGTQDGELFF. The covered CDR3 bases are TGTGCCAGTACTAGCGGGGGGACGCAGGACGGGGAG.

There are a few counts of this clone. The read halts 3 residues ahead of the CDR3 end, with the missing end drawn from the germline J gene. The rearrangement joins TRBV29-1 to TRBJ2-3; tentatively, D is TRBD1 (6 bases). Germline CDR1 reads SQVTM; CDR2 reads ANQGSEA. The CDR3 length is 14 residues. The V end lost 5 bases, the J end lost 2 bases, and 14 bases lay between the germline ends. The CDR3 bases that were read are TGCAGCGTTCGCCCCGGGACATCCACAGATACG. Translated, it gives CSVRPGTSTDT. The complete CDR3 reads CSVRPGTSTDTQYF.

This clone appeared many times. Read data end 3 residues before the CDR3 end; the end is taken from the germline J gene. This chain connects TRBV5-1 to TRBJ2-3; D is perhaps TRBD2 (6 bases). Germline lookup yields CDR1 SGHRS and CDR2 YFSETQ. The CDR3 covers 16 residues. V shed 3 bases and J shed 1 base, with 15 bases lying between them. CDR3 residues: CASSWAGGVRTDTQYF. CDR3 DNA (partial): TGCGCCAGCAGCTGGGCCGGGGGAGTACGCACAGATACG.

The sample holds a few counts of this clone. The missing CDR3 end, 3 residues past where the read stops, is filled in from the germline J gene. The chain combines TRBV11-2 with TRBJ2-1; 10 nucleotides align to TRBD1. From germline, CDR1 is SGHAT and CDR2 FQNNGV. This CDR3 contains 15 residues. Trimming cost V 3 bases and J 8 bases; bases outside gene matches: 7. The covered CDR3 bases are TGTGCCAGCAGCTTCCGGACAGGGGGTATCGATGAG. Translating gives CASSFRTGGIDE. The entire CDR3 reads CASSFRTGGIDEQFF.

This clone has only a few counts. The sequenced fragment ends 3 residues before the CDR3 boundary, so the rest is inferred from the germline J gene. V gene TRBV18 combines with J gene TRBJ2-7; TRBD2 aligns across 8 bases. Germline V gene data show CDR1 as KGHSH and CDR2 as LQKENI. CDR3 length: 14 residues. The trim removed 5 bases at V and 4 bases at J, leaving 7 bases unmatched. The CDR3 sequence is CASSSAIAGYEQYF. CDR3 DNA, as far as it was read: TGTGCCAGCTCATCCGCGATAGCGGGATACGAG.

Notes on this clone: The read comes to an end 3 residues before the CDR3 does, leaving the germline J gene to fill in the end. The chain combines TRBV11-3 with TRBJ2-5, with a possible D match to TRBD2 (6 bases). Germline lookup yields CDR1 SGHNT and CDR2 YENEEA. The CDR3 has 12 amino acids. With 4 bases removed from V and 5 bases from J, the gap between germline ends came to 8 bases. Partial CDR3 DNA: TGTGCCAGCAGCTACAGCGGGGAGACC. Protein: CASSYSGET. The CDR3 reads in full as CASSYSGETQYF.

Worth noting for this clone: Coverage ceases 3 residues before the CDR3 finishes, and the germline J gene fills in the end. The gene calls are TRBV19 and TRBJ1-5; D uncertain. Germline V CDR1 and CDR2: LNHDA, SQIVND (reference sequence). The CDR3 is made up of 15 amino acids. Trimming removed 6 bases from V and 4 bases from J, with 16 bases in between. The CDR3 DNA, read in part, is TGTGCCAGTAGATCCTCGGAACAGAGAAATCAGCCC. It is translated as CASRSSEQRNQP. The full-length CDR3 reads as CASRSSEQRNQPQHF.

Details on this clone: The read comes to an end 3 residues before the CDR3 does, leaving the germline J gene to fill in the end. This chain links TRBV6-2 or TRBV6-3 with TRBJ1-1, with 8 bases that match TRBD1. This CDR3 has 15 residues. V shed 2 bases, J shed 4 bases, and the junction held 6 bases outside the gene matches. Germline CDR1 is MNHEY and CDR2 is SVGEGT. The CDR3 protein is CASSYRGQGSTEAFF. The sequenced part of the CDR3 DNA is TGTGCCAGCAGTTACAGAGGACAGGGAAGCACTGAA.

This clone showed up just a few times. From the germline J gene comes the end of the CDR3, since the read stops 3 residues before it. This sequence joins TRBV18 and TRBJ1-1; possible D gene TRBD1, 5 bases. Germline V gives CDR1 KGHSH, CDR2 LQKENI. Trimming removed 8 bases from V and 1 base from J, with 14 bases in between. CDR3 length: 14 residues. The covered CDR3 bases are TGTGCCAGCGGATCGGGGGATCGGAACACTGAA. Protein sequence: CASGSGDRNTE. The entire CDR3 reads CASGSGDRNTEAFF.

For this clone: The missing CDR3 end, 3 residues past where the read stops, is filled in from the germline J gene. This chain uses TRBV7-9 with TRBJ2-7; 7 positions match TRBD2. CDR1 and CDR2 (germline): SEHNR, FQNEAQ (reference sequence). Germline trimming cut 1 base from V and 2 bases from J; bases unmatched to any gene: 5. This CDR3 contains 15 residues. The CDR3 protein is CASSLGPSGTYEQYF. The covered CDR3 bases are TGTGCCAGCAGCTTAGGACCTAGCGGTACCTACGAG.

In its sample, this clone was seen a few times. The CDR3 protein is CAWSVGGQPQHF. The covered CDR3 bases are TGTGCCTGGAGTGTAGGGGGCCAGCCC. V is TRBV30 and J is TRBJ1-5; TRBD1 agrees at 7 bases. Read coverage stops 3 residues before the CDR3 terminus; the germline J gene supplies the remainder. Unmatched junction bases numbered 0, after V lost 0 bases and J lost 7 bases. Germline V gives CDR1 GTSNPN, CDR2 SVGIG (reference sequence). CDR3 length equals 12 residues.

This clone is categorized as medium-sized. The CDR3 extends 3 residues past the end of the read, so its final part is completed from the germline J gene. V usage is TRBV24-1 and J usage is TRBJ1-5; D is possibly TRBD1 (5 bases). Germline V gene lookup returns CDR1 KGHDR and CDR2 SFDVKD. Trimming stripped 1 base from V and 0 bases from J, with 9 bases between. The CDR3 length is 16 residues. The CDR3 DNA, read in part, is TGTGCCACCAGTGATTTTGGGGCAGATAGCAATCAGCCC. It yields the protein CATSDFGADSNQP. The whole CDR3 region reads CATSDFGADSNQPQHF.

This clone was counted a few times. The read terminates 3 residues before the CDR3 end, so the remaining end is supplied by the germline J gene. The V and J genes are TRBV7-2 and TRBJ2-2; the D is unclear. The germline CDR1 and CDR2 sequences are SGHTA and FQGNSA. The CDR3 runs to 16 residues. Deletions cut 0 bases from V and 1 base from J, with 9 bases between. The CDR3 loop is CASSLARRLNTGELFF. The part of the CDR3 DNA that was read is TGTGCCAGCAGCTTAGCCAGAAGATTGAACACCGGGGAG.